This TCR beta chain was retrieved from a study of blood T cell repertoires in COVID-19. Study summary: Researchers got acute and convalescent COVID-19 samples from the United States, Italy and Spain. Sources were T cells, B-cell-depleted T cells, or PBMCs; the material itself was cDNA or gDNA.

This clone has a single count. Germline V gene data show CDR1 as SGHTS and CDR2 as YDEGEE. Trimming cost V 2 bases and J 4 bases; bases outside gene matches: 5. There are 14 residues in the CDR3. In the original workflow: Nucleated cell counts were estimated from reference gene primer amplification. Profiling relied on immunoSEQ multiplex PCR, and the TCRdb table lists in-frame clones only, not all of them. That table furnishes V, J and clone size, whereas the DNA furnished D and trimming. The sample records roughly 300,000 clones, more than 85% being singletons. The chain joins TRBV5-8 to TRBJ1-2; 7 bases align to TRBD1. The origin of this receptor is a woman aged 25 to 39 with COVID-19, enrolled during active disease. Sequencing used peripheral blood. CDR3 sequence reads: CASSLKGAVYGYTF. The CDR3 region has the DNA TGTGCCAGCAGCTTAAAGGGGGCAGTCTATGGCTACACCTTC.